The clone carrying this T cell receptor (beta chain) is labeled as medium-sized. The antigen remains unidentified. CDR3 length: 13 amino acids. V was cut by 7 bases and J by 4 bases, with 13 bases left in between. MiXCR was run by TCRdb on the 5' RACE reads, yielding one entry per CDR3 protein. Of tens of thousands of distinct CDR3 sequences listed, about 5.2% are singletons. The data originate from a study of neurological immune-mediated disorders. The unsorted libraries originated from 2 million PBMCs that had been stored at -80 C. Study findings and constraints: The greatest TCR clonal expansion occurred in HTLV-1-associated myelopathy and the least in multiple sclerosis, which fell below healthy controls.

The source is a woman aged 25 to 39 with multiple sclerosis. The sample taken for sequencing was PBMCs. The J gene is TRBJ1-2, the V gene TRBV12-3 or TRBV12-4; no definite D call. The CDR3, as DNA: TGTGCCAGCAACTCAGAGGGAATCTATGGCTACACCTTC. This gives the protein CASNSEGIYGYTF.